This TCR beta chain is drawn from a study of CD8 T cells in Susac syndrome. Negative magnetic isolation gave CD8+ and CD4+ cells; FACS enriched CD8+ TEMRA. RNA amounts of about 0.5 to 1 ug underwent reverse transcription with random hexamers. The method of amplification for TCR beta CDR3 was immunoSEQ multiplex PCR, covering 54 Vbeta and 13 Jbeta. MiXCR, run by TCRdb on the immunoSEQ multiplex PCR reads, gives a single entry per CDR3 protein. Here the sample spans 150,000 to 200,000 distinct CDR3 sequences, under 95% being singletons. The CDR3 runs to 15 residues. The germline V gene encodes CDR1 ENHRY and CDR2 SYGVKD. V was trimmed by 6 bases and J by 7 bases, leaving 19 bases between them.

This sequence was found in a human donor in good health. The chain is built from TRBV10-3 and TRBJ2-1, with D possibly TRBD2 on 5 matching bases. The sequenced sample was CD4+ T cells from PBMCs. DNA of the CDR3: TGTGCCATCAGGGAGAGGGCCTCCCTCGAGAATGAGCAGTTCTTC. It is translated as CAIRERASLENEQFF.